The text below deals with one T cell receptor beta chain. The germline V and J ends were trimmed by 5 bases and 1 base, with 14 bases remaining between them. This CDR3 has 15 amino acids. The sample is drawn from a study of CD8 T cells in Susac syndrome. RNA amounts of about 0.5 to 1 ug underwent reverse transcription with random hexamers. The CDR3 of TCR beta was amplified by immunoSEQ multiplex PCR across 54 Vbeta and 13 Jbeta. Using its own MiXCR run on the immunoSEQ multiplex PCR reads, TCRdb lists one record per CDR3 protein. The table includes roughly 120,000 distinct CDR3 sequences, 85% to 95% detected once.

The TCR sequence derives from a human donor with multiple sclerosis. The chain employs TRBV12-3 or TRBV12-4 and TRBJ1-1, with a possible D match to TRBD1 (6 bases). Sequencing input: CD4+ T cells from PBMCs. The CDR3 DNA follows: TGTGCCAGCAGTAACTGGGGACAAAGGAACACTGAAGCTTTCTTT. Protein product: CASSNWGQRNTEAFF.